A selection of T cell receptor beta chains follows, all from one sample in a study of blood T cell repertoires in COVID-19. Some clones are missing from TCRdb's copy, which holds only in-frame ones; the method was immunoSEQ multiplex PCR. The table lists tens of thousands of clones, 85% to 90% of them singletons. The sequencing input was peripheral blood. These receptors were obtained from a human donor in a cohort sampled during active COVID-19. Both conserved end residues are part of each CDR3. Each record gives: J gene, clone size, CDR3 length, D gene, V gene, CDR3 protein, CDR3 DNA. D genes are given only for firm matches. The listing skips clone size in some rows; elsewhere it reads once, few, many or a size class.

TRBJ1-2	-	15	TRBD1	TRBV7-9	CASSFRDSLDYGYTF	TGTGCCAGCAGCTTCCGGGACAGCCTTGACTATGGCTACACCTTC
TRBJ2-4	-	14	TRBD1	TRBV5-6	CASSYGQGGSIQYF	TGTGCCAGCAGCTACGGACAGGGTGGGTCCATTCAGTACTTC
TRBJ2-3	many	16	TRBD2	TRBV6-1	CASSDRTGGGTDTQYF	TGTGCCAGCAGTGACAGGACCGGGGGGGGCACAGATACGCAGTATTTT
TRBJ1-2	-	15	TRBD1	TRBV5-1	CASSLLGDRSYGYTF	TGCGCCAGCAGCTTGCTCGGGGACAGAAGCTATGGCTACACCTTC
TRBJ1-2	-	14	TRBD1	TRBV3-1/TRBV3-2	CASSFGQGAFGYTF	TGTGCCAGCAGCTTCGGCCAGGGGGCTTTTGGCTACACCTTC
TRBJ1-5	-	15	-	TRBV19	CASSTRGGGGQPQHF	TGTGCCAGTAGTACCCGAGGGGGAGGGGGACAGCCCCAGCATTTT
TRBJ2-5	once	13	-	TRBV19	CASSTGAIETQYF	TGTGCCAGTAGTACAGGGGCAATAGAGACCCAGTACTTC
TRBJ2-2	-	14	-	TRBV5-1	CASSPKAASGELFF	TGCGCCAGCAGCCCCAAAGCAGCGTCGGGGGAGCTGTTTTTT
TRBJ2-5	-	14	-	TRBV3-1/TRBV3-2	CASSQSPFQETQYF	TGTGCCAGCAGCCAAAGCCCTTTCCAAGAGACCCAGTACTTC
TRBJ2-2	once	18	TRBD1	TRBV6-1	CASSEGDRTPRDTGELFF	TGTGCCAGCAGTGAAGGGGACAGGACCCCTCGAGACACCGGGGAGCTGTTTTTT
TRBJ2-7	-	15	-	TRBV29-1	CSAWVRGRGEYEQYF	TGCAGCGCGTGGGTCCGCGGCAGGGGTGAGTACGAGCAGTACTTC
TRBJ2-3	-	18	-	TRBV25-1	CASSATPGTHASTDTQYF	TGTGCCAGCAGCGCAACCCCCGGGACTCATGCTAGCACAGATACGCAGTATTTT
TRBJ2-1	once	16	TRBD2	TRBV3-1/TRBV3-2	CASSLRTSGSRNEQFF	TGTGCCAGCAGCCTCCGGACTAGCGGGAGCAGGAATGAGCAGTTCTTC
TRBJ1-3	-	15	-	TRBV6-5	CATFTGTTSGNTIYF	TGTGCCACCTTTACCGGGACTACCTCTGGAAACACCATATATTTT
TRBJ2-1	-	15	TRBD1	TRBV29-1	CSVETRTGLLNEQFF	TGCAGCGTTGAAACTAGGACAGGGCTTTTGAATGAGCAGTTCTTC
TRBJ1-4	-	16	TRBD1	TRBV9	CASSVAEGGRREKLFF	TGTGCCAGCAGCGTAGCTGAAGGGGGCAGACGGGAAAAACTGTTTTTT
TRBJ1-2	-	12	-	TRBV28	CASSPGQYGYTF	TGTGCCAGCAGTCCAGGACAGTATGGCTACACCTTC
TRBJ2-2	-	14	TRBD1	TRBV19	CASRGTVYTGELFF	TGTGCCAGTAGGGGGACAGTTTACACCGGGGAGCTGTTTTTT
TRBJ2-1	-	18	-	TRBV5-4	CASSLGGSGIVSYNEQFF	TGTGCCAGCAGCTTGGGTGGGTCAGGGATAGTGTCCTACAATGAGCAGTTCTTC
TRBJ2-7	-	15	-	TRBV5-1	CASSLVAGDAAEQYF	TGCGCCAGCAGCTTGGTGGCAGGGGACGCGGCAGAGCAGTACTTC
TRBJ1-3	-	12	-	TRBV2	CASHNSGNTIYF	TGTGCCAGCCACAACTCTGGAAACACCATATATTTT
TRBJ2-7	-	14	-	TRBV2	CASSPPARVYEQYF	TGTGCCAGCAGTCCCCCAGCCAGGGTATACGAGCAGTACTTC
TRBJ1-1	-	10	-	TRBV24-1	CATSGGEAFF	TGTGCCACCAGTGGCGGTGAAGCTTTCTTT
TRBJ1-1	-	15	-	TRBV28	CASSYGAGQIIEAFF	TGTGCCAGCAGCTACGGCGCGGGGCAGATTATTGAAGCTTTCTTT